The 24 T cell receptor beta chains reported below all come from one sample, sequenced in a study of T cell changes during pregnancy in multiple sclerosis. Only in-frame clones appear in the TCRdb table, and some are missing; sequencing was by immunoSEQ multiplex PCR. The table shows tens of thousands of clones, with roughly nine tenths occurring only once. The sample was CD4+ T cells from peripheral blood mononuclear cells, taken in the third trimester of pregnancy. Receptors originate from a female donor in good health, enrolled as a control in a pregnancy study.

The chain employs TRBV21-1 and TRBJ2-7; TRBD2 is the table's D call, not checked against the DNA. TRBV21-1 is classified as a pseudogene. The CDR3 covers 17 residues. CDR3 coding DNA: TGTGCCAGCAGCAAAGAAGGCCTAGCGGGAGGGCCGTACGAGCAGTACTTC. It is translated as CASSKEGLAGGPYEQYF.

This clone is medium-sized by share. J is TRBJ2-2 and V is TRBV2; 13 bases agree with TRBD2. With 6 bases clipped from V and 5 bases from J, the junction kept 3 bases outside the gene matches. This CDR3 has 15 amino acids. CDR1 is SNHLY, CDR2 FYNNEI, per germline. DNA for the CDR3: TGTGCCAGCAGCTTGGGACTAGCGGGAACCGGGGAGCTGTTTTTT. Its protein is CASSLGLAGTGELFF.

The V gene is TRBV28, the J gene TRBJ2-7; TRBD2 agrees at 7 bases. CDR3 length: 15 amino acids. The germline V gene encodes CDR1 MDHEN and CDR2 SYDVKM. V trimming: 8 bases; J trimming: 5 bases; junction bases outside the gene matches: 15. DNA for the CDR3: TGTGCCAGCTCGGCGGGGGTAGTAGCGTCTCACGAGCAGTACTTC. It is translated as CASSAGVVASHEQYF.

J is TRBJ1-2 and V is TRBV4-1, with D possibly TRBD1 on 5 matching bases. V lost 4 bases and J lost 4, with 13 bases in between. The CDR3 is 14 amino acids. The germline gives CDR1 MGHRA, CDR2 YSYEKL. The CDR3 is CASSRLTRGYGYTF. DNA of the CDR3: TGCGCCAGCAGCCGATTGACAAGGGGCTATGGCTACACCTTC.

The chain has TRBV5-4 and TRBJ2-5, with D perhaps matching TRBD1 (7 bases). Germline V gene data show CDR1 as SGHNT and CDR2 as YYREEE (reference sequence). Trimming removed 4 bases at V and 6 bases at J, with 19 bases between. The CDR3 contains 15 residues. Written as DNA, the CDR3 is TGTGCCAGCAGCCTTGACAGGGTTGGGAGGAAGACCCAGTACTTC. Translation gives CASSLDRVGRKTQYF.

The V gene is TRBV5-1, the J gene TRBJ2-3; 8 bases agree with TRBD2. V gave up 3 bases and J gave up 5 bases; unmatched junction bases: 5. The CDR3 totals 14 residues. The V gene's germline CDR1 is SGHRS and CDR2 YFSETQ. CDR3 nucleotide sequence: TGCGCCAGCAGCTCGGCGGGGGGAGGAGATACGCAGTATTTT. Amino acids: CASSSAGGGDTQYF.

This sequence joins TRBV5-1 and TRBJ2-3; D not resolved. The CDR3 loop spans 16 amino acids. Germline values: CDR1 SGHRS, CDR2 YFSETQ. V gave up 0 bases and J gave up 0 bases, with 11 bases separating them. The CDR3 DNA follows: TGCGCCAGCAGCTTGGAGTTGGCGGTGAGCACAGATACGCAGTATTTT. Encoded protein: CASSLELAVSTDTQYF.

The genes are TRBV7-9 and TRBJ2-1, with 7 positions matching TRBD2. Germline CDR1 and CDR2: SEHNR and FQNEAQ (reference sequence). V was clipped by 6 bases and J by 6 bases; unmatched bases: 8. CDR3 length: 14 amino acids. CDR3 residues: CASSQTGGRNEQFF. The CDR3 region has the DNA TGTGCCAGCAGTCAAACGGGAGGACGCAATGAGCAGTTCTTC.

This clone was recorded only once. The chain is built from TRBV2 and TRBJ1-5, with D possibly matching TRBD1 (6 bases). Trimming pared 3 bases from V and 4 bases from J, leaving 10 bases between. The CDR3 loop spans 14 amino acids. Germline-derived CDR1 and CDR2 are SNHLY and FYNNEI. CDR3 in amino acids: CASSEGARNQPQHF. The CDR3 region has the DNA TGTGCCAGCAGTGAGGGGGCGCGAAATCAGCCCCAGCATTTT.

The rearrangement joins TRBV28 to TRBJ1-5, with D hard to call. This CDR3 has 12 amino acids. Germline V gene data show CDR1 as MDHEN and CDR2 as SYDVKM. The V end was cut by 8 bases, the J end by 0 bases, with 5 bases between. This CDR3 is CASLRSNQPQHF. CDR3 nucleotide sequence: TGTGCCAGCCTGCGTAGCAATCAGCCCCAGCATTTT.

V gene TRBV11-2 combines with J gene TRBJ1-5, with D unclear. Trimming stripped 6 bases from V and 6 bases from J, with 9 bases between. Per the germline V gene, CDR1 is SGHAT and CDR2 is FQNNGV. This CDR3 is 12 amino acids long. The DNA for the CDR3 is TGTGCCAGCAGTTTCGAGGGTCAGCCCCAGCATTTT. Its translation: CASSFEGQPQHF.

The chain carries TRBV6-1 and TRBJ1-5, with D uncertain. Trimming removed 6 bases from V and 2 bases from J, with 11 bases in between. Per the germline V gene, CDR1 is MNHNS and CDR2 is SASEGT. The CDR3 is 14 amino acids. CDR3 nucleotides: TGTGCCAGCAGCGTGGGCCAGGGCAATCAGCCCCAGCATTTT. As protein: CASSVGQGNQPQHF.

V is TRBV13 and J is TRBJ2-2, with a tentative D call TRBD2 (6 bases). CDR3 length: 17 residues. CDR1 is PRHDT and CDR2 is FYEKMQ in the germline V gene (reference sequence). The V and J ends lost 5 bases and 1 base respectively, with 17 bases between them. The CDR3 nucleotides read TGTGCCAGCAGCCCGACCCCGGGAGCGGAGAACACCGGGGAGCTGTTTTTT. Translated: CASSPTPGAENTGELFF.

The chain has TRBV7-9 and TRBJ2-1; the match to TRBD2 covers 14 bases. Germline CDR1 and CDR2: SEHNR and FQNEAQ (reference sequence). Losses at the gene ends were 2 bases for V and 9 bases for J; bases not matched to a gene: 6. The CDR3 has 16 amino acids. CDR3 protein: CASSLRGLAGALEQFF. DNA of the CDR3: TGTGCCAGCAGCTTACGGGGACTAGCGGGAGCCCTTGAGCAGTTCTTC.

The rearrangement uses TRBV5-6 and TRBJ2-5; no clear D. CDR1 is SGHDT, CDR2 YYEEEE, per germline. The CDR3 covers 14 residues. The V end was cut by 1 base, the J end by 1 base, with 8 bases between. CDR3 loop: CASSLSLVQETQYF. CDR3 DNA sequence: TGTGCCAGCAGCTTGAGCCTAGTCCAAGAGACCCAGTACTTC.

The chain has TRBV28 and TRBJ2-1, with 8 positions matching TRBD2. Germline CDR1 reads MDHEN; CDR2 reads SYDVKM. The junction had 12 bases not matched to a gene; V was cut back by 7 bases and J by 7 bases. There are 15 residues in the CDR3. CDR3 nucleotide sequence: TGTGCCAGCACCCAAAGCGGGAGAGTGGGAAATGAGCAGTTCTTC. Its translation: CASTQSGRVGNEQFF.

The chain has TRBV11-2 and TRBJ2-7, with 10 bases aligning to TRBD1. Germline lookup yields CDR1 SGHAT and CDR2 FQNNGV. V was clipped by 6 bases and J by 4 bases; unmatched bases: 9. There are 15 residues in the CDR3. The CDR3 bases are TGTGCCAGCAGGAAACCGGGACAGGGGTCGTACGAGCAGTACTTC. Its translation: CASRKPGQGSYEQYF.

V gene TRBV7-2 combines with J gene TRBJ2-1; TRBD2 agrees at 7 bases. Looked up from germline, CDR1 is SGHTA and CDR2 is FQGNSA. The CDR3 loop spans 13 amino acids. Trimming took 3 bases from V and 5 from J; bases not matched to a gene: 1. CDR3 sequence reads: CASSLGLNNEQFF. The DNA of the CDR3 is TGTGCCAGCAGCTTGGGACTAAACAATGAGCAGTTCTTC.

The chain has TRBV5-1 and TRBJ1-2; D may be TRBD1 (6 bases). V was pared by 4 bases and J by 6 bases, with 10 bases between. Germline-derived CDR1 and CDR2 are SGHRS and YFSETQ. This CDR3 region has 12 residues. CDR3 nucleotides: TGCGCCAGCAGCCCACCAGGGGATGGCTACACCTTC. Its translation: CASSPPGDGYTF.

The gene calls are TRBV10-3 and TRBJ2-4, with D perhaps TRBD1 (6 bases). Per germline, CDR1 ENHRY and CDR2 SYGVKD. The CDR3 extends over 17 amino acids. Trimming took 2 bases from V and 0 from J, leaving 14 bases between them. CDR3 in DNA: TGTGCCATCAGTGAGGGGACACCCATGTTAGCCAAAAACATTCAGTACTTC. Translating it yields CAISEGTPMLAKNIQYF.

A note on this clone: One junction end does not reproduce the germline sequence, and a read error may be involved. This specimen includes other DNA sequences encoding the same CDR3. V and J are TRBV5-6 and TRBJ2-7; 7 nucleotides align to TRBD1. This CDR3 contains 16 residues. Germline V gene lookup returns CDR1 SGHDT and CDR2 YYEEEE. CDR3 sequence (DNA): TGTGCCAGCAGCTTGGCCTGGGGACAGTACTCCTACGAGCAGTATTTC. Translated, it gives CASSLAWGQYSYEQYF.

The CDR3 DNA reads as TGTGCCAGCTCAAAAGGGACTTCAGATACGCAGTATTTT. This translates into CASSKGTSDTQYF. The V and J genes are TRBV18 and TRBJ2-3; D may be TRBD2 (6 bases). CDR3 length equals 13 residues. Trimming stripped 5 bases from V and 4 bases from J, with 10 bases between. CDR1 and CDR2 (germline): KGHSH, LQKENI.

The CDR3 loop is CASKGDSNTDTQYF. The CDR3 nucleotides read TGTGCCAGCAAGGGGGACAGCAACACAGATACGCAGTATTTT. The chain is built from TRBV2 and TRBJ2-3, with 7 bases that match TRBD1. Trimming took 7 bases from V and 2 from J; bases not matched to a gene: 6. This CDR3 spans 14 amino acids. CDR1 and CDR2 (germline): SNHLY, FYNNEI.

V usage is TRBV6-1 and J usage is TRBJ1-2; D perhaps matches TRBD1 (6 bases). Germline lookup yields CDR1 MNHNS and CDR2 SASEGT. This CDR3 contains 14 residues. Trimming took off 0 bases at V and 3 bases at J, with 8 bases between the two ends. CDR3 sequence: CASSEASGDYGYTF. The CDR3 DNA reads TGTGCCAGCAGTGAAGCATCAGGGGACTATGGCTACACCTTC.